Below, 22 T cell receptor beta chains from the same sample are listed, as sequenced in a study of cytomegalovirus exposure and HLA in healthy donors. PCR amplification relied on 60 Vbeta primers (plus 13 Jbeta primers). The assay was immunoSEQ multiplex PCR, and TCRdb's table has in-frame clones only and misses some. The table lists about 160,000 clones, around four fifths of them singletons, with roughly 10% in the top ten. Sequenced material: PBMCs. The receptors were gathered from a man between 18 and 29 years old in good health and CMV-seropositive.

CDR3 loop: CASSRLQGNYGYTF. CDR3 nucleotides: TGTGCCAGCAGCCGCCTCCAGGGGAACTATGGCTACACCTTC. The chain uses TRBV14 and TRBJ1-2; the D gene is possibly TRBD1 (6 bases). Germline CDR1 and CDR2: SGHDN and FVKESK. The germline V and J ends were trimmed by 4 bases and 2 bases, with 11 bases remaining between them. The CDR3 spans 14 residues.

The chain recombines TRBV18 with TRBJ2-3; D uncertain. Looked up from germline, CDR1 is KGHSH and CDR2 is LQKENI. This CDR3 has 12 amino acids. The V gene lost 6 bases and the J gene lost 6 bases, with 10 bases spanning the gap. The CDR3: CASSHYADTQYF. CDR3 DNA: TGTGCCAGCTCGCACTACGCGGATACGCAGTATTTT.

This chain connects TRBV28 to TRBJ1-5; 9 bases are shared with TRBD1. The V gene's germline CDR1 is MDHEN and CDR2 SYDVKM. The V segment lost 7 bases and the J segment 4 bases; nucleotides outside the gene matches: 8. The CDR3 runs 15 residues. CDR3 DNA: TGTGCCAGCACCGTTTTGGGGACAGGGAATCAGCCCCAGCATTTT. The encoded protein is CASTVLGTGNQPQHF.

The genes are TRBV2 and TRBJ2-7; 10 bases agree with TRBD1. CDR1 and CDR2 from the germline V gene are SNHLY and FYNNEI. The CDR3 loop spans 15 amino acids. The V segment lost 4 bases and the J segment 4 bases; nucleotides outside the gene matches: 7. CDR3: CASSVDRDRGYEQYF. The DNA of the CDR3 is TGTGCCAGCAGTGTGGACCGGGACAGGGGTTACGAGCAGTACTTC.

The chain recombines TRBV10-2 with TRBJ2-1; a possible D gene is TRBD2 (5 bases). Looked up from germline, CDR1 is WSHSY and CDR2 is SAAADI. Trimming took off 7 bases at V and 3 bases at J, with 13 bases between the two ends. This CDR3 has 14 residues. CDR3 nucleotide sequence: TGCGCCAGCAATCCTCACGGACTCTACAATGAGCAGTTCTTC. Encoded protein: CASNPHGLYNEQFF.

Points on this clone: The sample carries other DNA sequences with the same CDR3. The chain recombines TRBV9 with TRBJ2-5; 9 bases are a match to TRBD1. The germline V gene has CDR1 SGDLS and CDR2 YYNGEE. The V and J ends lost 2 bases and 4 bases, in that order; junction bases with no gene match: 3. CDR3 length: 14 residues. The CDR3 here is CASSVGTGRETQYF. The CDR3 coding sequence is TGTGCCAGCAGCGTGGGGACAGGGCGAGAGACCCAGTACTTC.

The V and J genes are TRBV19 and TRBJ2-3, with 8 bases that match TRBD2. The CDR3 is made up of 15 amino acids. Germline CDR1 is LNHDA and CDR2 is SQIVND (reference sequence). Trimming took 6 bases from V and 2 from J; bases not matched to a gene: 7. The CDR3 nucleotides read TGTGCCAGTAGCGGGGCTAGCGGGTACACAGATACGCAGTATTTT. It is translated as CASSGASGYTDTQYF.

The J gene is TRBJ2-1, the V gene TRBV7-9; 10 nucleotides agree with TRBD2. With V trimmed by 5 bases and J by 4 bases, 5 bases remained unmatched. Germline loops: CDR1 SEHNR, CDR2 FQNEAQ (reference sequence). This CDR3 is built from 15 residues. The CDR3 nucleotides read TGTGCCAGCAGCGAGGGACTAGCGAATTACAATGAGCAGTTCTTC. Translation gives CASSEGLANYNEQFF.

The chain joins TRBV4-1 to TRBJ2-5, with 7 positions matching TRBD2. Germline trimming cut 5 bases from V and 5 bases from J; bases unmatched to any gene: 14. This CDR3 has 16 amino acids. In germline, CDR1 is MGHRA, CDR2 YSYEKL. The CDR3 DNA reads TGCGCCAGCAGCGACAGAACTAGTGGGGGGGACGAGACCCAGTACTTC. Its translation: CASSDRTSGGDETQYF.

The chain uses TRBV7-2 and TRBJ2-3; 11 nucleotides match TRBD2. The germline V gene has CDR1 SGHTA and CDR2 FQGNSA. V was pared by 8 bases and J by 4 bases, with 8 bases of the junction left unmatched. The CDR3 runs 15 residues. CDR3 sequence: CASGLAGGSADTQYF. CDR3 coding DNA: TGTGCCAGCGGATTAGCGGGGGGGTCCGCAGATACGCAGTATTTT. Full variable domain (rest looked up from reference TRBV7-2 and TRBJ2-3): GAGVSQSPSNKVTEKGKDVELRCDPISGHTALYWYRQSLGQGLEFLIYFQGNSAPDKSGLPSDRFSAERTGGSVSTLTIQRTQQEDSAVYLCASGLAGGSADTQYFGPGTRLTVL.

V gene TRBV4-3 combines with J gene TRBJ2-1; TRBD2 aligns across 7 bases. Per germline, CDR1 LGHNA and CDR2 YSLEER. V dropped 0 bases and J dropped 7; count of bases not matched to a gene: 9. This CDR3 is built from 16 residues. This chain's CDR3 is CASSQDLGGFENEQFF. The DNA of the CDR3 is TGCGCCAGCAGCCAAGATCTCGGGGGGTTTGAGAATGAGCAGTTCTTC.

The chain uses TRBV10-3 and TRBJ1-5, with TRBD1 as a possible D gene (6 bases). Trimming took 5 bases from V and 4 from J, leaving 15 bases between them. Germline loops: CDR1 ENHRY, CDR2 SYGVKD. The CDR3 consists of 15 residues. CDR3 bases: TGTGCCATCAGTAATGGGAACAGGGAGAATCAGCCCCAGCATTTT. Protein product: CAISNGNRENQPQHF.

The V and J genes are TRBV18 and TRBJ2-1, with 7 bases fitting TRBD1. The CDR3 contains 13 residues. Germline V lookup: CDR1 KGHSH, CDR2 LQKENI. The V gene end was trimmed by 5 bases and the J gene end by 5 bases; junction bases not matched to a gene: 3. The CDR3 region is CASSEGQNNEQFF. The CDR3 nucleotides are TGTGCCAGCTCAGAGGGACAGAACAATGAGCAGTTCTTC.

V gene TRBV4-1 combines with J gene TRBJ2-7, with D perhaps matching TRBD1 (6 bases). Deletions cut 3 bases from V and 3 bases from J, with 12 bases between. This CDR3 is built from 14 residues. The germline V gene has CDR1 MGHRA and CDR2 YSYEKL. The CDR3 DNA reads as TGCGCCAGCAGCCAGACAACAGGGAACTACGAGCAGTACTTC. Its translation: CASSQTTGNYEQYF.

The chain has TRBV5-4 and TRBJ2-2; 10 bases align to TRBD2. Germline V lookup: CDR1 SGHNT, CDR2 YYREEE (reference sequence). CDR3 size: 15 residues. Trimming cost V 7 bases and J 2 bases; bases outside gene matches: 5. CDR3 nucleotides: TGTGCCAGCGGGCTAGCGGGGGTTAACACCGGGGAGCTGTTTTTT. Translated: CASGLAGVNTGELFF.

J is TRBJ1-4 and V is TRBV10-3; D is unresolved. The V end lost 0 bases, the J end lost 0 bases, and 11 bases lay between the germline ends. CDR1 and CDR2 from the germline V gene are ENHRY and SYGVKD. The CDR3 is 17 amino acids. CDR3 loop: CAISESIVRATNEKLFF. The DNA for the CDR3 is TGTGCCATCAGTGAGTCAATAGTTAGAGCAACTAATGAAAAACTGTTTTTT.

The chain links TRBV11-2 to TRBJ2-7, with TRBD1 as a possible D gene (6 bases). V lost 5 bases and J lost 2, with 19 bases in between. The CDR3 spans 16 residues. Germline V lookup: CDR1 SGHAT, CDR2 FQNNGV. CDR3 loop: CASSITPGTPTYEQYF. DNA for the CDR3: TGTGCCAGCAGCATAACACCCGGGACACCTACCTACGAGCAGTACTTC.

V usage is TRBV7-9 and J usage is TRBJ2-3; D is perhaps TRBD2 (6 bases). V lost 5 bases and J lost 2, with 17 bases in between. The CDR3 length is 16 residues. In germline, CDR1 is SEHNR, CDR2 FQNEAQ (reference sequence). The CDR3 is CASSAPRDLATDTQYF. The CDR3 DNA follows: TGTGCCAGCAGCGCACCCCGGGACTTGGCCACAGATACGCAGTATTTT.

The chain is built from TRBV2 and TRBJ1-1; 9 bases are a match to TRBD1. Germline trimming cut 6 bases from V and 9 bases from J; bases unmatched to any gene: 5. Germline values: CDR1 SNHLY, CDR2 FYNNEI. The CDR3 has 12 amino acids. This CDR3 reads CASSAGTGKAFF. The CDR3, as DNA: TGTGCCAGCAGCGCCGGGACAGGGAAAGCTTTCTTT.

As regards this clone: Within the sample, other DNA sequences also encode this same CDR3. J is TRBJ2-7 and V is TRBV5-6; TRBD1 agrees at 11 bases. Germline V gene lookup returns CDR1 SGHDT and CDR2 YYEEEE. J was trimmed by 7 bases and V by 3 bases; bases with no gene match: 9. This CDR3 is 15 amino acids long. The CDR3, as DNA: TGTGCCAGCAGCTATGCCGGGACAGGGGGTGGTGAGCAGTACTTC. Translating gives CASSYAGTGGGEQYF. The full variable domain, rest sourced from reference TRBV5-6 and TRBJ2-7, is DAGVTQSPTHLIKTRGQQVTLRCSPKSGHDTVSWYQQALGQGPQFIFQYYEEEERQRGNFPDRFSGHQFPNYSSELNVNALLLGDSALYLCASSYAGTGGGEQYFGPGTRLTVT.

The rearrangement joins TRBV4-1 to TRBJ1-1; D remains unclear. The V and J ends lost 5 bases and 4 bases respectively, with 14 bases between them. CDR1 and CDR2 (germline): MGHRA, YSYEKL. The CDR3 covers 14 residues. CDR3 DNA: TGCGCCAGCAGCTACGAGTGGTCGTTCACTGAAGCTTTCTTT. The encoded protein is CASSYEWSFTEAFF.

The chain carries TRBV5-1 and TRBJ2-7; 7 bases agree with TRBD2. Germline lookup yields CDR1 SGHRS and CDR2 YFSETQ. The CDR3 covers 15 residues. The V gene end was trimmed by 5 bases and the J gene end by 2 bases; junction bases not matched to a gene: 10. In nucleotides, the CDR3 is TGCGCCAGCAGGGTATCTAGTGGGACTACCTACGAGCAGTACTTC. It is translated as CASRVSSGTTYEQYF.